Shown below are 11 T cell receptor beta chains from a single sample sequenced in a study of early T cells in non-severe SARS-CoV-2 infection. A single record per CDR3 protein comes from TCRdb applying MiXCR to the 5' RACE reads. The sample shows roughly 27,000 distinct CDR3 sequences, more than 5% of them seen only once. Source material: whole blood. The receptors come from an adult who was a healthcare worker with PCR-confirmed SARS-CoV-2 infection or an uninfected control (not recorded which).

This clonotype was recorded many times. The chain is built from TRBV10-2 and TRBJ2-1; TRBD1 agrees at 11 bases. There are 15 residues in the CDR3. Germline V gene sequence: CDR1 WSHSY, CDR2 SAAADI. V was pared by 5 bases and J by 6 bases, with 6 bases of the junction left unmatched. The CDR3 coding sequence is TGCGCCAGCAGTCCCGGGACAGGGGGTTTCAATGAGCAGTTCTTC. Its translation is CASSPGTGGFNEQFF.

This clonotype was seen repeatedly, ten times or more. This chain uses TRBV6-2 or TRBV6-3 with TRBJ2-7; D is perhaps TRBD1 (5 bases). Between the trimmed V and J ends, which lost 6 bases and 2 bases, there was a span of 17 bases. This CDR3 has 15 amino acids. Per germline, CDR1 MNHEY and CDR2 SVGEGT. CDR3: CASSSTGDLTYEQYF. CDR3 nucleotide sequence: TGTGCCAGCAGCTCCACAGGTGACCTCACCTACGAGCAGTACTTC.

Details on this clonotype: This sequence may be a read error, since a much larger clone differs from it by one base. The V gene is TRBV30, the J gene TRBJ1-3; D gene ambiguous. V gave up 0 bases and J gave up 4 bases, with 16 bases separating them. This CDR3 is 16 amino acids long. CDR1 and CDR2 (germline): GTSNPN, SVGIG (reference sequence). The CDR3, as DNA: TGTGCCTGGAGTGTAAAGGAGGCTTTAACCGGAAACACCATATATTTT. Amino acids: CAWSVKEALTGNTIYF.

This clonotype came up a few times. The V gene is TRBV20-1, the J gene TRBJ1-5; possible D gene TRBD1, 6 bases. The CDR3 spans 15 residues. Germline values: CDR1 DFQATT, CDR2 SNEGSKA (reference sequence). Trimming took 3 bases from V and 5 from J, leaving 17 bases between them. This CDR3 reads CSARRGTFGDQPQHF. The CDR3, as DNA: TGCAGTGCTAGGAGGGGGACTTTTGGGGATCAGCCCCAGCATTTT.

This clonotype was seen repeatedly, ten times or more. The chain employs TRBV11-2 and TRBJ2-7; maybe TRBD1 (6 bases). V lost 5 bases, J lost 2 bases, and 16 bases lay in between. Per germline, CDR1 SGHAT and CDR2 FQNNGV. The CDR3 runs to 15 residues. CDR3: CASSPGDIRAYEQYF. DNA for the CDR3: TGTGCCAGCAGCCCAGGGGATATTAGGGCCTACGAGCAGTACTTC.

This clonotype was detected only a few times. The genes are TRBV25-1 and TRBJ2-5; either TRBD1 or TRBD2 may supply D (5 bases each). CDR1 and CDR2 (germline): MGHDK, SYGVNS. V was trimmed by 4 bases and J by 3 bases, leaving 12 bases between them. The CDR3 has 14 residues. CDR3 DNA sequence: TGTGCCAGCAGTGCCGGGACGCAGGAAGAGACCCAGTACTTC. Its translation: CASSAGTQEETQYF.

At least ten counts were recorded for this clonotype. CDR3 coding DNA: TGTGCCAGCAGTGGAGGGACAGGGGGCGGTCAGCCCCAGCATTTT. It translates to CASSGGTGGGQPQHF. The V and J genes are TRBV2 and TRBJ1-5, with 12 bases that match TRBD1. With 4 bases clipped from V and 6 bases from J, the junction kept 4 bases outside the gene matches. Germline lookup yields CDR1 SNHLY and CDR2 FYNNEI. This CDR3 is built from 15 residues.

This clonotype occurred a few times. The gene calls are TRBV29-1 and TRBJ2-7; 7 positions agree with TRBD1. Germline V gene sequence: CDR1 SQVTM, CDR2 ANQGSEA. V dropped 4 bases and J dropped 5; count of bases not matched to a gene: 11. There are 14 residues in the CDR3. CDR3 region: CSVGLEDRYHEQYF. The CDR3 DNA is TGCAGCGTTGGTTTGGAGGACAGGTACCACGAGCAGTACTTC.

This clonotype was counted between two and nine times. The V call is TRBV6-5, the J call TRBJ2-7, with D uncertain. V shed 5 bases and J shed 1 base, with 15 bases lying between them. The germline gives CDR1 MNHEY, CDR2 SVGAGI. The CDR3 loop spans 15 amino acids. The CDR3 region is CASSRAGLGSYEQYF. For the CDR3, the DNA is TGTGCCAGCAGTCGCGCAGGCTTGGGATCCTACGAGCAGTACTTC.

This clonotype appeared many times. V gene TRBV7-2 combines with J gene TRBJ1-2; 9 bases are a match to TRBD1. Germline CDR1 is SGHTA and CDR2 is FQGNSA. The V segment lost 4 bases and the J segment 5 bases; nucleotides outside the gene matches: 11. This CDR3 comprises 16 residues. CDR3 in amino acids: CASSSGGTGFLYGYTF. CDR3 nucleotide sequence: TGTGCCAGCAGCTCCGGGGGGACAGGGTTTTTGTATGGCTACACCTTC.

This clonotype has at least ten counts. The chain has TRBV25-1 and TRBJ2-5; D not certain. CDR3 size: 14 residues. Germline CDR1 reads MGHDK; CDR2 reads SYGVNS. V dropped 3 bases and J dropped 2 bases, with 10 bases sitting between them. The CDR3 DNA reads TGTGCCAGCAGTGATTTAGGCAATCAAGAGACCCAGTACTTC. Its translation: CASSDLGNQETQYF.